These T cell receptor beta chains were read from a single sample in a study of control samples from healthy donors and cancer patients. Generated by immunoSEQ multiplex PCR, the TCRdb table keeps only in-frame clones and is missing some. This sample has about 140,000 clones, with 70% to 90% found just once. Source material: blood. Receptor source: a woman under 40 in good health. The CDR3 runs from the conserved cysteine through the conserved F or W. A D gene is named only where the DNA matches it firmly. Only some rows state a clone size, as once, few, many or a class for expanded clones.

>TRBJ2-5|TRBV15|NA|NA
TGTGCCACGTCCCGGGATTCAGAGACCCAGTACTTC
CATSRDSETQYF
>TRBJ1-1|TRBV28|NA|NA
TGTGCCAGCAGTCTCCCGGGACATAAGAACACTGAAGCTTTCTTT
CASSLPGHKNTEAFF
>TRBJ2-1|TRBV6-5|TRBD2|NA
TGTGCCAGCAGGGCCGGGACTAGCACCTACAATGAGCAGTTCTTC
CASRAGTSTYNEQFF
>TRBJ2-7|TRBV6-5|NA|NA
TGTGCCAGCAGTTACAAGGGCAGGGGCTACGAGCAGTACTTC
CASSYKGRGYEQYF
>TRBJ1-4|TRBV9|NA|NA
TGTGCCAGCAGCGTAAGAGCGGCGGGAACTAATGAAAAACTGTTTTTT
CASSVRAAGTNEKLFF
>TRBJ2-7|TRBV29-1|NA|NA
TGCAGCGTTGACGGCGGCAGCTCCTACGAGCAGTACTTC
CSVDGGSSYEQYF
>TRBJ2-1|TRBV3-1/TRBV3-2|TRBD2|NA
TGTGCCAGCAGCCCCCGGACTAGCGGGAGGGCCTCCTACAATGAGCAGTTCTTC
CASSPRTSGRASYNEQFF
>TRBJ1-2|TRBV27|TRBD1|NA
TGTGCCAGCAGTTTGGGACAGGGGAGCTTTTATGGCTACACCTTC
CASSLGQGSFYGYTF
>TRBJ2-2|TRBV7-2|TRBD2|NA
TGTGCCAGCAGCAAGTCGGGGGGAGGGTATACCGGGGAGCTGTTTTTT
CASSKSGGGYTGELFF
>TRBJ2-3|TRBV7-2|NA|NA
TGTGCCAGCAGCTTAGGGGCCGATGGGGATACGCAGTATTTT
CASSLGADGDTQYF
>TRBJ2-1|TRBV5-3|TRBD2|NA
TGTGCCAGAAGCCGGCGAAGACTAGCGGGAGGGACCGACAATGAGCAGTTCTTC
CARSRRRLAGGTDNEQFF
>TRBJ2-1|TRBV6-5|TRBD2|NA
TGTGCCAGCAGACGACTAGCGGGATCGGACAATGAGCAGTTCTTC
CASRRLAGSDNEQFF
>TRBJ2-7|TRBV2|NA|NA
TGTGCCAGCGGAGTAGGGGTCTACGAGCAGTACTTC
CASGVGVYEQYF
>TRBJ2-7|TRBV18|TRBD1|NA
TGTGCCAGCTCACCGACAAGGGACAGACCCCACGAGCAGTACTTC
CASSPTRDRPHEQYF
>TRBJ1-5|TRBV18|NA|once
TGTGCCAGCTCACCGGCGGAAAATCAGCCCCAGCATTTT
CASSPAENQPQHF
>TRBJ1-5|TRBV9|NA|NA
TGTGCCAGCAGCGTAGAAGGTTATAGCAATCAGCCCCAGCATTTT
CASSVEGYSNQPQHF
>TRBJ1-6|TRBV5-4|TRBD1|NA
TGTGCCAGCAGCTTGTCCGGACAGGGACGTTCACCCCTCCACTTT
CASSLSGQGRSPLHF
>TRBJ2-3|TRBV29-1|TRBD1|few
TGCAGCGTTACGGAGACAGGGACGCAGTATTTT
CSVTETGTQYF
>TRBJ2-1|TRBV19|TRBD1|NA
TGTGCCAGTAGTATACCGGGACAGACAGCTTACAATGAGCAGTTCTTC
CASSIPGQTAYNEQFF
>TRBJ2-7|TRBV13|TRBD2|once
TGTGCCAGCAGCTCGCCAGGACTAGCGGGCTCCATGCAGTACTTC
CASSSPGLAGSMQYF
>TRBJ2-3|TRBV6-2/TRBV6-3|NA|NA
TGTGCCAGCAGTCCCAGACCCAGAGATACGCAGTATTTT
CASSPRPRDTQYF
>TRBJ2-5|TRBV24-1|NA|NA
TGTGCCACCAGTGATTTCGGGGCCCTGGGGACCCAGTACTTC
CATSDFGALGTQYF
>TRBJ1-4|TRBV28|NA|NA
TGTGCCAGCAGGCCCAGGTCGAGCGCAACTAATGAAAAACTGTTTTTT
CASRPRSSATNEKLFF
>TRBJ1-5|TRBV27|NA|NA
TGTGCCAGCAGTTTATCGTTAAGGGGACGCCAGCCCCAGCATTTT
CASSLSLRGRQPQHF
>TRBJ1-2|TRBV29-1|NA|NA
TGCAGCGTTGAACCCGCTCACGGAACTGGTGGCTACACCTTC
CSVEPAHGTGGYTF
>TRBJ1-1|TRBV6-5|TRBD1|NA
TGTGCCAGCAAGGGGGCGGCGAGCACTGAAGCTTTCTTT
CASKGAASTEAFF
>TRBJ1-2|TRBV6-5|NA|NA
TGTGCCAGCAGTTACCCAGGGTCTAGGGGCTACACCTTC
CASSYPGSRGYTF
>TRBJ2-3|TRBV7-2|TRBD2|NA
TGTGCCAGCAGCTTCGGCGGGAGAGCTAGCACAGATACGCAGTATTTT
CASSFGGRASTDTQYF
>TRBJ2-7|TRBV5-1|NA|few
TGCGCCAGCAGCTTGGATAGGCCGTACGAGCAGTACTTC
CASSLDRPYEQYF
>TRBJ1-1|TRBV18|NA|once
TGTGCCAGCTCACCACTCAGGGTAAGGACTGAAGCTTTCTTT
CASSPLRVRTEAFF
>TRBJ2-2|TRBV24-1|NA|NA
TGTGCCACCAGTGTTAGCCTAACCGGGGAGCTGTTTTTT
CATSVSLTGELFF
>TRBJ2-3|TRBV27|NA|NA
TGTGCCAGCAGTAATCCTAGCACAGATACGCAGTATTTT
CASSNPSTDTQYF
>TRBJ2-5|TRBV12-3/TRBV12-4|TRBD1|once
TGTGCCAGCAGGACAGGGGTACAAGAGACCCAGTACTTC
CASRTGVQETQYF
>TRBJ1-2|TRBV6-6|TRBD1|NA
TGTGCCAGCAATCGGGCCCCGGGACAGGGGTCTAACTATGGCTACACCTTC
CASNRAPGQGSNYGYTF
>TRBJ1-3|TRBV19|NA|NA
TGTGCCAGTAGCATGGGGGGCGCCCATGGAAACACCATATATTTT
CASSMGGAHGNTIYF
>TRBJ2-7|TRBV28|TRBD2|NA
TGTGCCAGCAGTTCTCCGGGACTAGCGGGATATGAGCAGTACTTC
CASSSPGLAGYEQYF
>TRBJ2-1|TRBV5-1|TRBD2|NA
TGCGCCAGCAGCAAAGGACTAGCGGGAGAGTACGAGCAGTTCTTC
CASSKGLAGEYEQFF
>TRBJ2-3|TRBV4-2|NA|once
TGTGCCAGCAGCCAACTGGACGTCACAGATACGCAGTATTTT
CASSQLDVTDTQYF
>TRBJ1-1|TRBV5-8|NA|NA
TGTGCCAGCAGCTTGGGCAGCCTCATGAACACTGAAGCTTTCTTT
CASSLGSLMNTEAFF
>TRBJ1-6|TRBV3-1/TRBV3-2|NA|NA
TGTGCCAGCAGCCCTCGGACGGTGGGGGCCCTCCACTTT
CASSPRTVGALHF
>TRBJ2-1|TRBV10-1|TRBD2|NA
TGCGCCAGCAGGGACACTAGCGGGGGGTCCTACAATGAGCAGTTCTTC
CASRDTSGGSYNEQFF
>TRBJ2-5|TRBV5-3|TRBD2|NA
TGTGCCAGAAGCTTGGCCAACCTAGCGGGAGCGGCTTGGGAGACCCAGTACTTC
CARSLANLAGAAWETQYF
>TRBJ2-7|TRBV6-5|NA|NA
TGTGCCAGCAGTTACCGCCCCGGGGGCGAGCAGTACTTC
CASSYRPGGEQYF
>TRBJ2-7|TRBV7-2|TRBD2|NA
TGTGCCAGCAGCTTAGATCAACTAGCGTCTAGGGAGCAGTACTTC
CASSLDQLASREQYF
>TRBJ2-7|TRBV7-2|NA|NA
TGTGCCAGCATTCCCGGGCTGGGGACTCCATCCTACGAGCAGTACTTC
CASIPGLGTPSYEQYF
>TRBJ1-1|TRBV7-7|NA|NA
TGTGCCAGCAGCGCCTACGCAGGGGCCGTAAACACTGAAGCTTTCTTT
CASSAYAGAVNTEAFF
>TRBJ1-6|TRBV6-5|TRBD1|NA
TGTGCCAGCAGTTATCTCCAGGGGGTATCACCCCTCCACTTT
CASSYLQGVSPLHF
>TRBJ2-1|TRBV9|NA|once
TGTGCCAGCAGCCAAGTTGGGGCCCTCTACAATGAGCAGTTCTTC
CASSQVGALYNEQFF
>TRBJ2-7|TRBV2|NA|NA
TGTGCCGGACAGAGGGATGGCCCCTACGAGCAGTACTTC
CAGQRDGPYEQYF
>TRBJ2-5|TRBV3-1/TRBV3-2|TRBD2|NA
TGTGCCCGCAGCCAGGGACTAGCGGGGGGATTTTTAGGGGGAGAGACCCAGTACTTC
CARSQGLAGGFLGGETQYF
>TRBJ1-2|TRBV27|NA|NA
TGTGCCAGCAGTACACTGACAGTCAACTATGGCTACACCTTC
CASSTLTVNYGYTF
>TRBJ1-5|TRBV2|NA|once
TGTGCCAGCAGTGGGTTGCTGGGGAGCAATCAGCCCCAGCATTTT
CASSGLLGSNQPQHF
>TRBJ2-1|TRBV6-5|NA|NA
TGTGCCAGCAGTTATAGGGAACTAGGAGGCAATGAGCAGTTCTTC
CASSYRELGGNEQFF
>TRBJ1-1|TRBV30|NA|NA
TGTGCCTGGAGTACCGGGACACTGAACACTGAAGCTTTCTTT
CAWSTGTLNTEAFF